What follows is one TCR beta chain and its context. Its antigen is undetermined. Germline V gives CDR1 SGDLS, CDR2 YYNGEE. This CDR3 region has 16 residues. Trimming took 4 bases from V and 4 from J, leaving 20 bases between them. Libraries were prepared by immunoSEQ multiplex PCR; TCRdb keeps only in-frame clonotypes and omits some of them. The table shows tens of thousands of clones, with under 95% occurring only once. The data were taken from a study of T cell responses to AZD1222 COVID-19 vaccine. Study information: It was second doses at about 4 or about 12 weeks that were pooled. General study points: Baseline serostatus was positive in only a handful of AZD1222 recipients.

The chain recombines TRBV9 with TRBJ2-5; D possibly matches TRBD1 or TRBD2 (7 bases each). Material: peripheral blood, obtained on day 0 of AZD1222 vaccination. The sequence came from an adult in good health. The CDR3 DNA follows: TGTGCCAGCAGCCTCCTCAGGGGGGGTCTTCTAGAGACCCAGTACTTC. Translation gives CASSLLRGGLLETQYF.